The 6 T cell receptor beta chains presented below share a single source sample, sequenced in a study of coeliac disease. TCRdb's table, derived via immunoSEQ multiplex PCR, lists solely in-frame clones and lacks some. Here the sample spans fewer than 5,000 clones, over 55% being singletons. The sequencing input was lamina propria lymphocytes from the gut. Every receptor here comes from a woman in her sixties or seventies with celiac disease.

The rearrangement links TRBV29-1 to TRBJ2-7; D may be TRBD2 (6 bases). The germline V and J ends were trimmed by 1 base and 3 bases, with 10 bases remaining between them. The length of the CDR3 is 13 residues. CDR1 SQVTM and CDR2 ANQGSEA come from the germline V gene. CDR3 sequence (DNA): TGCAGCGTTGAAGGGGGACTGGACTACGAGCAGTACTTC. It specifies CSVEGGLDYEQYF.

The chain combines TRBV6-1 with TRBJ2-7; D possibly corresponds to TRBD1 (6 bases). Trimming removed 6 bases from V and 2 bases from J, with 14 bases in between. The germline V gene has CDR1 MNHNS and CDR2 SASEGT. This CDR3 is 14 amino acids long. CDR3 DNA sequence: TGTGCCAGCAGCCTCGGACAGATAGCCTACGAGCAGTACTTC. Amino acids: CASSLGQIAYEQYF.

The chain combines TRBV5-6 with TRBJ2-7; 10 bases line up with TRBD2. The ends lost 3 bases at V and 3 bases at J; junction bases unmatched: 6. Germline-derived CDR1 and CDR2 are SGHDT and YYEEEE. This CDR3 contains 15 residues. Written as DNA, the CDR3 is TGTGCCAGCAGCTCTGCCCTAGCGGGGGTCTACGAGCAGTACTTC. As protein: CASSSALAGVYEQYF.

The chain uses TRBV27 and TRBJ2-7; possibly TRBD1 for D (6 bases). This CDR3 is built from 15 residues. Trimming took off 0 bases at V and 3 bases at J, with 12 bases between the two ends. From germline, CDR1 is MNHEY and CDR2 SMNVEV (reference sequence). The CDR3 DNA sequence: TGTGCCAGCAGTTTATCCGGCGGACAGTTCTACGAGCAGTACTTC. This encodes CASSLSGGQFYEQYF.

J is TRBJ2-7 and V is TRBV28, with D possibly TRBD1 on 6 matching bases. Germline-derived CDR1 and CDR2 are MDHEN and SYDVKM. The CDR3 is 14 amino acids. V was pared by 1 base and J by 2 bases, with 9 bases between. CDR3 sequence reads: CASSLLHRAYEQYF. In DNA, the CDR3 is TGTGCCAGCAGTTTATTACACAGGGCCTACGAGCAGTACTTC.

The CDR3 DNA follows: TGTGCCAGCTCTACCGGGACAGGGGAGACTGAAGCTTTCTTT. It yields the protein CASSTGTGETEAFF. The chain couples TRBV27 to TRBJ1-1; 10 bases line up with TRBD1. In germline, CDR1 is MNHEY, CDR2 SMNVEV (reference sequence). Unmatched junction bases numbered 8, after V lost 8 bases and J lost 5 bases. This CDR3 contains 14 residues.